One and the same sample provided the 26 T cell receptor beta chains below, sequenced in a study of identical twins. MiXCR was run by TCRdb on the 5' RACE reads, yielding one entry per CDR3 protein. Found here are around 290,000 distinct CDR3 sequences, just under 9.5% of them singletons; the top ten hold approximately 7%. The sample was also linked to a second study, of yellow fever vaccine responses in identical twins.

Material for sequencing was CD8+ T cells sorted from blood. These receptors all come from a woman under 30 in good health.

V and J are TRBV27 and TRBJ2-6; TRBD1 matches 9 bases. Germline CDR1 is MNHEY and CDR2 is SMNVEV (reference sequence). J was trimmed by 4 bases and V by 2 bases; bases with no gene match: 3. CDR3 size: 16 residues. The CDR3 loop reads CASSLGTGPGANVLTF. The CDR3 DNA reads TGTGCCAGCAGTTTAGGGACAGGGCCGGGGGCCAACGTCCTGACTTTC.

The table lists this clonotype with a few counts. The chain recombines TRBV18 with TRBJ2-7; possibly TRBD1 for D (6 bases). V was pared by 2 bases and J by 4 bases, with 12 bases between. CDR3 length equals 14 residues. CDR1 and CDR2 from the germline V gene are KGHSH and LQKENI. Here the CDR3 reads CASSPYRVLYEQYF. DNA of the CDR3: TGTGCCAGCTCACCATACAGGGTTTTATACGAGCAGTACTTC.

The CDR3 is CASSYHRGIDYEQYF. As DNA, the CDR3 is TGTGCCAGCAGCTATCACCGGGGGATCGACTACGAGCAGTACTTC. V and J are TRBV7-2 and TRBJ2-7; TRBD2 is a possible D gene (6 bases). Germline V lookup: CDR1 SGHTA, CDR2 FQGNSA. The CDR3 consists of 15 residues. The ends were cut back, 4 bases at V and 3 bases at J, with 16 bases in the middle.

A few counts support this clonotype. The chain carries TRBV6-2 or TRBV6-3 and TRBJ2-7; possibly TRBD2 for D (5 bases). The length of the CDR3 is 12 residues. Trimming cost V 9 bases and J 3 bases, with 12 bases left between them. The germline V gene has CDR1 MNHEY and CDR2 SVGEGT. CDR3 amino acids: CASTEGLYEQYF. The CDR3 DNA is TGTGCCAGTACTGAGGGTCTCTACGAGCAGTACTTC.

This clonotype has a handful of counts. The J gene is TRBJ2-3, the V gene TRBV4-2; D tentatively reads TRBD1 or TRBD2 (5 bases each). The germline CDR1 and CDR2 sequences are LGHNA and YNFKEQ. This CDR3 region has 16 residues. The V and J ends lost 0 bases and 9 bases respectively, with 19 bases between them. This CDR3 reads CASSQEGLARGATQYF. In nucleotides, the CDR3 is TGTGCCAGCAGCCAAGAGGGGCTAGCCAGAGGGGCAACGCAGTATTTT.

In this sample, this clonotype turned up many times. The gene calls are TRBV4-2 and TRBJ2-1; no definite D call. This CDR3 comprises 17 residues. Germline V CDR1 and CDR2: LGHNA, YNFKEQ. V dropped 2 bases and J dropped 2 bases, with 16 bases sitting between them. This CDR3 is CASSQSETALPYNEQFF. The DNA for the CDR3 is TGTGCCAGCAGCCAATCCGAGACCGCCCTACCCTACAATGAGCAGTTCTTC.

This clonotype was counted only a few times. The genes are TRBV27 and TRBJ2-7; TRBD2 is a possible D gene (5 bases). Trimming removed 2 bases at V and 5 bases at J, with 13 bases between. CDR1 and CDR2 from the germline V gene are MNHEY and SMNVEV (reference sequence). This CDR3 is built from 14 residues. In nucleotides, the CDR3 is TGTGCCAGCAGTTTACGCGAGGGCCGGGACGAGCAGTACTTC. Residues: CASSLREGRDEQYF.

The sample holds a few counts of this clonotype. The genes are TRBV18 and TRBJ2-1; a weak D match, TRBD2 (5 bases). Trimming took off 4 bases at V and 5 bases at J, with 21 bases between the two ends. CDR1 is KGHSH and CDR2 is LQKENI in the germline V gene. This CDR3 is 17 amino acids long. CDR3 protein: CASSRTPGINSNNEQFF. The CDR3 DNA sequence: TGTGCCAGCTCACGCACCCCCGGGATAAATTCCAACAATGAGCAGTTCTTC.

V gene TRBV30 combines with J gene TRBJ2-2; no firm D call. The CDR3 has 11 amino acids. Germline assignment: CDR1 GTSNPN and CDR2 SVGIG (reference sequence). The chain's CDR3 is CGLTNTGELFF. The CDR3 nucleotides read TGTGGTCTCACGAACACCGGGGAGCTGTTTTTT.

CDR3 sequence (DNA): TGCGCCAGCAGCCCCGGGGACAGGGGGAACACTGAAGCTTTCTTT. Amino acids: CASSPGDRGNTEAFF. The rearrangement joins TRBV5-1 to TRBJ1-1; 10 nucleotides agree with TRBD1. Germline assignment: CDR1 SGHRS and CDR2 YFSETQ. This CDR3 is 15 amino acids long. V gave up 4 bases and J gave up 1 base; unmatched junction bases: 4.

This clonotype came up many times. The chain's CDR3 is CASSQIRTEANYGYTF. The CDR3 region has the DNA TGTGCCAGCAGCCAAATACGGACAGAAGCTAACTATGGCTACACCTTC. The gene calls are TRBV7-9 and TRBJ1-2; maybe TRBD1 (6 bases). Germline V gene lookup returns CDR1 SEHNR and CDR2 FQNEAQ (reference sequence). V was pared by 5 bases and J by 0 bases, with 16 bases between. The CDR3 spans 16 residues.

The rearrangement links TRBV7-9 to TRBJ2-2; D call uncertain. Looked up from germline, CDR1 is SEHNR and CDR2 is FQNEAQ (reference sequence). Between the trimmed V and J ends, which lost 3 bases and 5 bases, there was a span of 10 bases. This CDR3 region has 14 residues. CDR3 loop: CASSFDSRTGELFF. The CDR3 coding sequence is TGTGCCAGCAGCTTCGACTCCCGAACCGGGGAGCTGTTTTTT.

The rearrangement uses TRBV4-3 and TRBJ2-2, with D perhaps matching TRBD1 (6 bases). V gave up 2 bases and J gave up 0 bases, with 13 bases separating them. This CDR3 spans 17 amino acids. CDR1 is LGHNA and CDR2 is YSLEER in the germline V gene. CDR3 protein: CASSQWDTDPNTGELFF. CDR3 sequence (DNA): TGCGCCAGCAGCCAATGGGACACCGATCCGAACACCGGGGAGCTGTTTTTT.

This clonotype was observed many times. The chain links TRBV27 to TRBJ1-1; D gene unclear. CDR3 size: 13 residues. The V gene lost 4 bases and the J gene lost 6 bases, with 12 bases spanning the gap. The germline V gene encodes CDR1 MNHEY and CDR2 SMNVEV (reference sequence). CDR3 in amino acids: CASSSSLRAEAFF. In DNA, the CDR3 is TGTGCCAGCAGTTCTTCCCTAAGAGCTGAAGCTTTCTTT.

This clonotype was counted between two and nine times. The CDR3, as DNA: TGTGCCAGCAGCTTACCTTCTCTTGGAGGGCTCACAGATACGCAGTATTTT. It yields the protein CASSLPSLGGLTDTQYF. This sequence joins TRBV11-2 and TRBJ2-3, with D maybe TRBD2 (6 bases). Looked up from germline, CDR1 is SGHAT and CDR2 is FQNNGV. This CDR3 comprises 17 residues. V was clipped by 2 bases and J by 2 bases, with 17 bases between them.

J is TRBJ2-2 and V is TRBV11-2, with D maybe TRBD2 (5 bases). CDR1 is SGHAT, CDR2 FQNNGV, per germline. V was clipped by 1 base and J by 4 bases, with 10 bases between them. The CDR3 runs 15 residues. The CDR3 nucleotides are TGTGCCAGCAGCTTAGCCGGGGAAGGCACCGGGGAGCTGTTTTTT. Protein sequence: CASSLAGEGTGELFF.

Worth noting for this clonotype: A much more abundant neighbour one base away suggests this may be a read error. V gene TRBV6-2 or TRBV6-3 combines with J gene TRBJ2-1; 8 bases are shared with TRBD2. The germline V gene encodes CDR1 MNHEY and CDR2 SVGEGT. The CDR3 length is 15 residues. The CDR3 bases are TGTGCCAGCAGTTCGGGACTAGTCTCCTACAATGAGCACTTCTTC. Protein product: CASSSGLVSYNEHFF.

This chain uses TRBV12-3 or TRBV12-4 with TRBJ2-3, with TRBD1 as a possible D gene (6 bases). Trimming cost V 7 bases and J 0 bases, with 14 bases left between them. The CDR3 is 15 amino acids. The CDR3 is CASTAAQGSTDTQYF. The CDR3 region has the DNA TGTGCCAGCACCGCGGCGCAGGGGAGCACAGATACGCAGTATTTT.

The J gene is TRBJ2-5, the V gene TRBV6-5, with TRBD2 as a possible D gene (5 bases). V was pared by 2 bases and J by 2 bases, with 9 bases between. The germline V gene encodes CDR1 MNHEY and CDR2 SVGAGI. There are 14 residues in the CDR3. The CDR3 protein is CASSYEGIQETQYF. The CDR3, as DNA: TGTGCCAGCAGTTACGAGGGTATACAAGAGACCCAGTACTTC.

The chain employs TRBV14 and TRBJ2-7; 7 positions match TRBD1. V lost 7 bases to trimming and J lost 3 bases; unmatched junction nucleotides: 9. The CDR3 length is 14 residues. Germline CDR1 is SGHDN and CDR2 is FVKESK. Here the CDR3 reads CASNQAGTVYEQYF. CDR3 bases: TGTGCCAGCAACCAGGCCGGGACAGTCTACGAGCAGTACTTC.

This chain connects TRBV29-1 to TRBJ2-7, with D hard to call. The germline V gene has CDR1 SQVTM and CDR2 ANQGSEA. Trimming took 4 bases from V and 6 from J, leaving 7 bases between them. This CDR3 is 10 amino acids long. DNA of the CDR3: TGCAGCGTTGGATCTCTCGAGCAGTACTTC. Its protein is CSVGSLEQYF.

This clonotype appeared many times. V usage is TRBV6-6 and J usage is TRBJ1-4, with D perhaps matching TRBD1 (6 bases). With 5 bases removed from V and 5 bases from J, the gap between germline ends came to 9 bases. The germline gives CDR1 MNHNY, CDR2 SVGAGI (reference sequence). The CDR3 runs 13 residues. The CDR3: CASSAGGNEKLFF. The CDR3 coding sequence is TGTGCCAGCAGTGCCGGGGGCAATGAAAAACTGTTTTTT.

This clonotype was picked up a small number of times. The chain links TRBV7-9 to TRBJ2-7; unclear D gene. Trimming shortened V by 0 bases and J by 2 bases, and 5 bases separated the two germline ends. This CDR3 region has 13 residues. The germline V gene encodes CDR1 SEHNR and CDR2 FQNEAQ (reference sequence). The chain's CDR3 is CASSLANPYEQYF. Here the CDR3 DNA reads TGTGCCAGCAGCTTAGCGAACCCCTACGAGCAGTACTTC.

This clonotype showed up just a few times. The V and J genes are TRBV15 and TRBJ2-7; D gene unclear. CDR3 length equals 15 residues. V gave up 7 bases and J gave up 0 bases, with 16 bases separating them. The germline gives CDR1 LNHNV, CDR2 YYDKDF (reference sequence). The CDR3, as DNA: TGTGCCACCACCCGAGCCGGGCCGGGCTCCTACGAGCAGTACTTC. It specifies CATTRAGPGSYEQYF.

This clonotype has at least ten counts. The V and J genes are TRBV5-1 and TRBJ2-7; TRBD1 might be the D (6 bases). CDR1 is SGHRS, CDR2 YFSETQ, per germline. CDR3 length: 13 amino acids. Trimming removed 1 base from V and 6 bases from J, with 11 bases in between. The DNA of the CDR3 is TGCGCCAGCAGCTTGAGTGTAGGGGGCGAGCAGTACTTC. It is translated as CASSLSVGGEQYF.

This clonotype was seen only a few times. The CDR3 sequence: CASSRRATNEKLFF. CDR3 DNA sequence: TGTGCCAGCAGCCGCAGAGCAACTAATGAAAAACTGTTTTTT. The J gene is TRBJ1-4, the V gene TRBV3-1; D is unclear. With 4 bases removed from V and 0 bases from J, the gap between germline ends came to 6 bases. Germline V CDR1 and CDR2: LGHDT, YNNKEL (reference sequence). CDR3 length: 14 residues.